This is a list of T cell receptor beta chains from one sample in a study of long-term antiretroviral therapy in people with HIV. TCRdb keeps only in-frame clones here, not all; method: immunoSEQ multiplex PCR. The table records around 27,000 clones, about 80% of them present only once. The material was unsorted PBMCs, obtained 1.1 years before starting antiretroviral therapy. Every receptor here comes from a woman aged 25 to 39 with HIV. The CDR3 runs from the conserved cysteine through the conserved F or W. A D gene is named only where the DNA matches it firmly. Not all rows give a size; the values are once, few, many and, for expanded clones, a class.

CDR3nt: TGCAGTGCAAAGTACCAAGAGACCCAGTACTTC
CDR3aa: CSAKYQETQYF
d_gene: .
abundance: .
j_gene: TRBJ2-5
v_gene: TRBV20-1

CDR3nt: TGTGCCAGCAGTGCTGACTCGAGCTCTGGAAACACCATATATTTT
CDR3aa: CASSADSSSGNTIYF
d_gene: .
abundance: .
j_gene: TRBJ1-3
v_gene: TRBV6-1

CDR3nt: TGTGCCAGCAGGGGGAGGAACACTGAAGCTTTCTTT
CDR3aa: CASRGRNTEAFF
d_gene: TRBD1
abundance: .
j_gene: TRBJ1-1
v_gene: TRBV19

CDR3nt: TGTGCCAGCTCACCATATGTAAACAGGGAAGCTGAAGCTTTCTTT
CDR3aa: CASSPYVNREAEAFF
d_gene: .
abundance: .
j_gene: TRBJ1-1
v_gene: TRBV18

CDR3nt: TGTGCCAGCAGCTTTTTGACAGGGGGCTCACCCCTCCACTTT
CDR3aa: CASSFLTGGSPLHF
d_gene: TRBD1
abundance: few
j_gene: TRBJ1-6
v_gene: TRBV7-9

CDR3nt: TGTGCCAGCAGTAATGCGGGGGTAGGGACTGAAGCTTTCTTT
CDR3aa: CASSNAGVGTEAFF
d_gene: .
abundance: .
j_gene: TRBJ1-1
v_gene: TRBV2

CDR3nt: TGTGCCAGCAGTATGGACAGGGGGCGGGGGACTGAAGCTTTCTTT
CDR3aa: CASSMDRGRGTEAFF
d_gene: TRBD1
abundance: .
j_gene: TRBJ1-1
v_gene: TRBV6-6

CDR3nt: TGTGCCAGCAGCCCGGAAGGGTTACAGGGGAGAGGTTCACCCCTCCACTTT
CDR3aa: CASSPEGLQGRGSPLHF
d_gene: TRBD1
abundance: once
j_gene: TRBJ1-6
v_gene: TRBV5-6

CDR3nt: TGTGCCTGGAGTGTACGAGGAAGGGGGCGCGGGACCGGGGAGCTGTTTTTT
CDR3aa: CAWSVRGRGRGTGELFF
d_gene: TRBD1
abundance: once
j_gene: TRBJ2-2
v_gene: TRBV30

CDR3nt: TGTGCCAGCAGCACAGGGATCTATGGCTACACCTTC
CDR3aa: CASSTGIYGYTF
d_gene: .
abundance: .
j_gene: TRBJ1-2
v_gene: TRBV9

CDR3nt: TGCGCCAGCAGCTTGGGTGCCTCCTCTAACTATGGCTACACCTTC
CDR3aa: CASSLGASSNYGYTF
d_gene: .
abundance: .
j_gene: TRBJ1-2
v_gene: TRBV5-1

CDR3nt: TGTGCCAGCACGAACAGGGCGGGTGGAGAGACCCAGTACTTC
CDR3aa: CASTNRAGGETQYF
d_gene: .
abundance: .
j_gene: TRBJ2-5
v_gene: TRBV7-9

CDR3nt: TGCGCCAGCACTCCAGGGTCGGGATTCCATGGCTACACCTTC
CDR3aa: CASTPGSGFHGYTF
d_gene: .
abundance: .
j_gene: TRBJ1-2
v_gene: TRBV5-1

CDR3nt: TGTGCCAGCAGAGCCCCCGAAGGGCTTAGCACAGATACGCAGTATTTT
CDR3aa: CASRAPEGLSTDTQYF
d_gene: .
abundance: .
j_gene: TRBJ2-3
v_gene: TRBV9

CDR3nt: TGTGCCAGCAGTTACTCTGGCCAAGCTTTCTTT
CDR3aa: CASSYSGQAFF
d_gene: .
abundance: .
j_gene: TRBJ1-1
v_gene: TRBV6-5

CDR3nt: TGTGCCAGCTCACCGGACAGGGGCGGCAATCAGCCCCAGCATTTT
CDR3aa: CASSPDRGGNQPQHF
d_gene: TRBD1
abundance: .
j_gene: TRBJ1-5
v_gene: TRBV18

CDR3nt: TGTGCCTGGACACAGGGGTCTGGGGCCAACGTCCTGACTTTC
CDR3aa: CAWTQGSGANVLTF
d_gene: TRBD1
abundance: .
j_gene: TRBJ2-6
v_gene: TRBV30